A single sample gave rise to the 32 T cell receptor beta chains below, sequenced in a study of shared clonotypes between healthy human individuals. Measured with immunoSEQ multiplex PCR; TCRdb has only the in-frame clones, and not every one. The repertoire includes 550,000 to 700,000 clones, more than 70% of them detected once, and 1.5% to 2% sits in the top ten. Sequencing was done on a sample of memory CD4+ T cells sorted from blood. The sample's subset: CD45RA-negative fraction. These TCRs come from a woman aged 30 to 39 in good health.

V gene TRBV2 combines with J gene TRBJ1-5; a weak D match, TRBD1 (6 bases). Germline CDR1 reads SNHLY; CDR2 reads FYNNEI. V lost 4 bases, J lost 2 bases, and 15 bases lay in between. CDR3 length: 16 residues. The CDR3 here is CASSVKQGQRNQPQHF. The DNA for the CDR3 is TGTGCCAGCAGTGTAAAACAGGGCCAGCGCAATCAGCCCCAGCATTTT.

V gene TRBV28 combines with J gene TRBJ1-5; a weak D match, TRBD1 (5 bases). The CDR3 spans 19 residues. Between the trimmed V and J ends, which lost 4 bases and 3 bases, there was a span of 25 bases. CDR1 is MDHEN and CDR2 is SYDVKM in the germline V gene. The CDR3: CASSSYLDPQQGLNQPQHF. CDR3 DNA sequence: TGTGCCAGCAGTTCATACCTCGACCCGCAGCAGGGCCTCAATCAGCCCCAGCATTTT.

The chain joins TRBV2 to TRBJ1-2; 9 bases fit TRBD1. Germline V gene data show CDR1 as SNHLY and CDR2 as FYNNEI. Trimming cost V 6 bases and J 4 bases; bases outside gene matches: 9. The CDR3 consists of 15 residues. The CDR3 nucleotides are TGTGCCAGCAGCGGGACCGGGACAGGGATCTATGGCTACACCTTC. Translation gives CASSGTGTGIYGYTF.

The V and J genes are TRBV27 and TRBJ2-1; no definite D call. Per the germline V gene, CDR1 is MNHEY and CDR2 is SMNVEV (reference sequence). Trimming left V 6 bases short and J 2 bases short, with 8 bases between. The CDR3 is 13 residues long. The CDR3 sequence is CASSPLTYNEQFF. The CDR3 DNA reads as TGTGCCAGCAGCCCACTCACCTACAATGAGCAGTTCTTC.

The chain joins TRBV2 to TRBJ2-6; 13 bases align to TRBD2. This CDR3 region has 17 residues. From germline, CDR1 is SNHLY and CDR2 FYNNEI. Trimming at V came to 7 bases and at J to 2 bases, leaving 5 bases not matched to a gene. CDR3: CASNGLAGDAGANVLTF. The CDR3 DNA sequence: TGTGCCAGCAATGGACTAGCGGGAGACGCTGGGGCCAACGTCCTGACTTTC.

The V and J genes are TRBV5-1 and TRBJ2-7, with a possible D match to TRBD2 (6 bases). Trimming removed 0 bases at V and 0 bases at J, with 10 bases between. The germline gives CDR1 SGHRS, CDR2 YFSETQ. The CDR3 length is 15 residues. CDR3 nucleotide sequence: TGCGCCAGCAGCTTGGCGGGAGCCCTCTCCTACGAGCAGTACTTC. Protein sequence: CASSLAGALSYEQYF.

This clone has ten or more counts. This rearrangement joins TRBV13 to TRBJ2-1; possibly TRBD1 or TRBD2 for D (7 bases each). This CDR3 comprises 18 residues. Germline lookup yields CDR1 PRHDT and CDR2 FYEKMQ (reference sequence). Trimming left V 6 bases short and J 4 bases short, with 25 bases between. The CDR3 DNA is TGTGCCAGCAGAAGGGGGCGAAGCGGGACCCTCATTTACAATGAGCAGTTCTTC. Encoded protein: CASRRGRSGTLIYNEQFF.

V usage is TRBV5-6 and J usage is TRBJ2-7, with 8 bases lining up with TRBD2. Losses at the gene ends were 4 bases for V and 0 bases for J; bases not matched to a gene: 9. The CDR3 contains 16 residues. Germline V gives CDR1 SGHDT, CDR2 YYEEEE. This CDR3 is CASSSTGTRSSYEQYF. CDR3 DNA: TGTGCCAGCAGCAGCACCGGGACTAGGAGCTCCTACGAGCAGTACTTC.

This clone was seen a handful of times. CDR3 nucleotides: TGTGCCAGTAGTATAAGCGGGAATGGAGGGTACGAGCAGTACTTC. It specifies CASSISGNGGYEQYF. J is TRBJ2-7 and V is TRBV19, with 7 positions matching TRBD2. The CDR3 sequence is 15 residues long. V was clipped by 2 bases and J by 4 bases; unmatched bases: 8. Germline loops: CDR1 LNHDA, CDR2 SQIVND (reference sequence).

The chain is built from TRBV5-8 and TRBJ1-4; TRBD1 might be the D (6 bases). The V gene's germline CDR1 is SGHTS and CDR2 YDEGEE. V was trimmed by 7 bases and J by 7 bases, leaving 17 bases between them. The CDR3 is made up of 14 amino acids. The CDR3 DNA is TGTGCCAGCCTACACAGGGAGGGGATTGAAAAACTGTTTTTT. This codes for CASLHREGIEKLFF. Using reference TRBV5-8 and TRBJ1-4 for the parts outside the CDR3, the full variable domain is EAGVTQSPTHLIKTRGQQATLRCSPISGHTSVYWYQQALGLGLQFLLWYDEGEERNRGNFPPRFSGRQFPNYSSELNVNALELEDSALYLCASLHREGIEKLFFGSGTQLSVL.

The J gene is TRBJ2-3, the V gene TRBV7-3; 10 positions agree with TRBD2. Germline CDR1 is SGHTA and CDR2 is FQGTGA. The trim removed 4 bases at V and 5 bases at J, leaving 9 bases unmatched. This CDR3 contains 16 residues. The CDR3 reads CASSSRSGRAGDTQYF. The DNA for the CDR3 is TGTGCCAGCAGCTCAAGGAGCGGGAGGGCTGGAGATACGCAGTATTTT.

A few counts support this clone. V is TRBV23-1 and J is TRBJ2-2, with D possibly matching TRBD2 (6 bases). TRBV23-1 is an ORF, and what it does is uncertain. This CDR3 is built from 15 residues. Trimming removed 4 bases at V and 4 bases at J, with 13 bases between. CDR3 amino acids: CASSPRESLTGELFF. CDR3 nucleotide sequence: TGCGCCAGCAGTCCTCGGGAGTCCCTCACCGGGGAGCTGTTTTTT.

In regard to this clone: The same CDR3 also results from other DNA sequences found in this sample. The chain carries TRBV28 and TRBJ1-1, with D perhaps matching TRBD1 (6 bases). V was cut by 3 bases and J by 8 bases, with 10 bases left in between. The CDR3 runs to 12 residues. CDR1 MDHEN and CDR2 SYDVKM come from the germline V gene. The CDR3 DNA is TGTGCCAGCAGTTTGCAGGGGCGGGAAGCTTTCTTT. It specifies CASSLQGREAFF.

CDR3 in DNA: TGTGCCAGCAGTTTAAGGGGGTTGACCTACGAGCAGTACTTC. It yields the protein CASSLRGLTYEQYF. The J gene is TRBJ2-7, the V gene TRBV27, with a weak D call TRBD1 (6 bases). The germline V gene encodes CDR1 MNHEY and CDR2 SMNVEV (reference sequence). With 2 bases removed from V and 2 bases from J, the gap between germline ends came to 10 bases. The CDR3 has 14 residues.

The gene calls are TRBV2 and TRBJ2-3; 7 nucleotides match TRBD2. Unmatched junction bases numbered 9, after V lost 6 bases and J lost 3 bases. CDR1 is SNHLY, CDR2 FYNNEI, per germline. The CDR3 is 15 amino acids. The CDR3 loop is CASRLLATLTDTQYF. The CDR3 nucleotides are TGTGCCAGCAGGTTACTAGCGACCCTTACAGATACGCAGTATTTT.

This chain links TRBV6-1 with TRBJ2-1; no definite D call. CDR1 is MNHNS and CDR2 is SASEGT in the germline V gene. There are 13 residues in the CDR3. Trimming shortened V by 7 bases and J by 10 bases, and 17 bases separated the two germline ends. This chain's CDR3 is CASTPGDYLEQFF. The CDR3 DNA is TGTGCCAGCACTCCCGGTGATTACCTGGAGCAGTTCTTC.

This clone was seen a single time. The chain uses TRBV19 and TRBJ1-2, with D tentatively TRBD1 (5 bases). Germline V gene sequence: CDR1 LNHDA, CDR2 SQIVND (reference sequence). The V end was cut by 7 bases, the J end by 8 bases, with 23 bases between. CDR3 length: 15 amino acids. The CDR3 sequence: CASIDGGTTPRGYTF. The CDR3 bases are TGTGCCAGTATAGATGGAGGGACTACTCCTCGAGGCTACACCTTC.

The count of this clone is one. The chain has TRBV4-1 and TRBJ2-7; 7 bases map to TRBD2. This CDR3 region has 15 residues. Trimming at V came to 3 bases and at J to 5 bases, leaving 10 bases not matched to a gene. The V gene's germline CDR1 is MGHRA and CDR2 YSYEKL. In nucleotides, the CDR3 is TGCGCCAGCAGCCACGGACTAGTGGGCAGGAACGAGCAGTACTTC. This encodes CASSHGLVGRNEQYF.

The genes are TRBV6-6 and TRBJ1-1, with D uncertain. The CDR3 has 13 residues. The V gene's germline CDR1 is MNHNY and CDR2 SVGAGI (reference sequence). Trimming removed 1 base at V and 0 bases at J, with 3 bases between. The CDR3 loop reads CASSYWLNTEAFF. The CDR3 coding sequence is TGTGCCAGCAGTTACTGGTTGAACACTGAAGCTTTCTTT.

The chain combines TRBV5-8 with TRBJ2-7, with D perhaps being TRBD1 or TRBD2 (6 bases each). This CDR3 has 11 residues. V was cut by 1 base and J by 12 bases, with 11 bases left in between. Germline CDR1 reads SGHTS; CDR2 reads YDEGEE. The DNA for the CDR3 is TGTGCCAGCAGCTTGAGGGGGGTTGCGTACTTC. Translation: CASSLRGVAYF.

The chain employs TRBV9 and TRBJ2-1; maybe TRBD2 (5 bases). The CDR3 contains 15 residues. V lost 3 bases to trimming and J lost 2 bases, with 12 bases between them. Germline-derived CDR1 and CDR2 are SGDLS and YYNGEE. In nucleotides, the CDR3 is TGTGCCAGCAGCGAGCCAAGCGGAACCTACAATGAGCAGTTCTTC. It translates to CASSEPSGTYNEQFF. Complete variable domain (other parts from reference TRBV9 and TRBJ2-1): DSGVTQTPKHLITATGQRVTLRCSPRSGDLSVYWYQQSLDQGLQFLIQYYNGEERAKGNILERFSAQQFPDLHSELNLSSLELGDSALYFCASSEPSGTYNEQFFGPGTRLTVL.

The J gene is TRBJ1-4, the V gene TRBV18, with a possible D match to TRBD1 (6 bases). The V and J ends lost 0 bases and 7 bases respectively, with 12 bases between them. In germline, CDR1 is KGHSH, CDR2 LQKENI. The CDR3 contains 15 residues. CDR3 loop: CASSPPRGDIEKLFF. Here the CDR3 DNA reads TGTGCCAGCTCACCACCGCGGGGGGACATTGAAAAACTGTTTTTT.

This chain joins TRBV6-1 and TRBJ1-5; no definite D call. The V gene's germline CDR1 is MNHNS and CDR2 SASEGT. This CDR3 contains 11 residues. Trimming took 7 bases from V and 7 from J, leaving 8 bases between them. The CDR3 DNA reads as TGTGCCAGCAATGGGCGGCAGCCCCAGCATTTT. It specifies CASNGRQPQHF.

The chain joins TRBV7-9 to TRBJ2-5, with D uncertain. CDR1 and CDR2 from the germline V gene are SEHNR and FQNEAQ (reference sequence). With 2 bases removed from V and 4 bases from J, the gap between germline ends came to 8 bases. The CDR3 contains 13 residues. The CDR3 protein is CASSLMTRETQYF. For the CDR3, the DNA is TGTGCCAGCAGCTTAATGACGAGAGAGACCCAGTACTTC.

The V gene is TRBV6-6, the J gene TRBJ2-4; perhaps D is TRBD1 or TRBD2 (5 bases each). CDR1 and CDR2 (germline): MNHNY, SVGAGI (reference sequence). CDR3 length: 16 residues. Trimming cost V 2 bases and J 5 bases, with 16 bases left between them. CDR3 residues: CASSYVVLGTENIQYF. The CDR3 DNA sequence: TGTGCCAGCAGTTACGTTGTATTGGGGACCGAAAACATTCAGTACTTC.

This chain uses TRBV4-2 with TRBJ2-3; 9 bases map to TRBD2. CDR3 length: 15 residues. Germline CDR1 is LGHNA and CDR2 is YNFKEQ. The trim removed 3 bases at V and 6 bases at J, leaving 7 bases unmatched. The CDR3 nucleotides read TGTGCCAGCAGCCAGATGACTAGCGGTCGTGATACGCAGTATTTT. Residues: CASSQMTSGRDTQYF.

As regards this clone: The sample holds other DNA sequences that translate to the same CDR3. The CDR3 DNA is TGTGCCAGCTCCCCGGGGGGTAACACTGAAGCTTTCTTT. This gives the protein CASSPGGNTEAFF. The chain uses TRBV18 and TRBJ1-1; maybe TRBD1 (5 bases). V shed 6 bases and J shed 2 bases, with 10 bases lying between them. This CDR3 is built from 13 residues. Germline V gene lookup returns CDR1 KGHSH and CDR2 LQKENI.

This clone was recorded once. The gene calls are TRBV27 and TRBJ1-2, with D perhaps TRBD1 (6 bases). Germline V gene lookup returns CDR1 MNHEY and CDR2 SMNVEV (reference sequence). CDR3 length: 15 amino acids. V was trimmed by 1 base and J by 8 bases, leaving 17 bases between them. Written as DNA, the CDR3 is TGTGCCAGCAGTTTATACCCAGGGGCAGGAGAAGGCTACACCTTC. This codes for CASSLYPGAGEGYTF.

The chain uses TRBV7-2 and TRBJ2-7, with TRBD2 identical over 8 bases. V dropped 5 bases and J dropped 9; count of bases not matched to a gene: 6. The CDR3 has 12 residues. The V gene's germline CDR1 is SGHTA and CDR2 FQGNSA. The CDR3 region has the DNA TGTGCCAGCAGCACGGGGGGGTTGGGGCAGTACTTC. It encodes CASSTGGLGQYF.

V and J are TRBV2 and TRBJ1-5, with D hard to call. The germline CDR1 and CDR2 sequences are SNHLY and FYNNEI. V was pared by 2 bases and J by 6 bases, with 11 bases between. This CDR3 has 14 amino acids. As DNA, the CDR3 is TGTGCCAGCAGTGAACAGGTCGGAAGTCAGCCCCAGCATTTT. Its protein is CASSEQVGSQPQHF.

The chain has TRBV7-3 and TRBJ2-2; 7 bases are shared with TRBD1. The CDR3 has 13 residues. Germline trimming cut 5 bases from V and 6 bases from J; bases unmatched to any gene: 3. From germline, CDR1 is SGHTA and CDR2 FQGTGA. The CDR3 coding sequence is TGTGCCAGCAGCAAGGGGACAGCCGGGGAGCTGTTTTTT. This codes for CASSKGTAGELFF.

The chain carries TRBV10-3 and TRBJ1-5; 9 bases are a match to TRBD1. The V gene's germline CDR1 is ENHRY and CDR2 SYGVKD. V lost 3 bases, J lost 5 bases, and 2 bases stayed unmatched. The CDR3 spans 14 residues. The CDR3 loop reads CAISEGTGHQPQHF. CDR3 DNA: TGTGCCATCAGTGAAGGGACAGGGCATCAGCCCCAGCATTTT.